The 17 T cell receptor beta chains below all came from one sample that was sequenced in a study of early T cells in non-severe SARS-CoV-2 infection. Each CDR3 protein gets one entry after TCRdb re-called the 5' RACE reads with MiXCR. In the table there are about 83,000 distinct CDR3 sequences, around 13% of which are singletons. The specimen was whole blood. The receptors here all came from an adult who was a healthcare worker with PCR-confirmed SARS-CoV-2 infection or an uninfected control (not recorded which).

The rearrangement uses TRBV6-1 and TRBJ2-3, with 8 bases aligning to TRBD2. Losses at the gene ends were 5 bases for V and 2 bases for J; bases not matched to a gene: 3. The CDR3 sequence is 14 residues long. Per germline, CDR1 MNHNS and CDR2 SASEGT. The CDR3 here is CASSIAGNTDTQYF. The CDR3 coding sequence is TGTGCCAGCAGTATAGCGGGGAACACAGATACGCAGTATTTT.

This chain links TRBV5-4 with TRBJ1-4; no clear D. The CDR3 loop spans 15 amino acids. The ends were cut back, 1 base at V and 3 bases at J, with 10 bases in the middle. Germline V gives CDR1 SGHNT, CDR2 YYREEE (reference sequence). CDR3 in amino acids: CASSLFPTSNEKLFF. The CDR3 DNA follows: TGTGCCAGCAGCTTGTTTCCGACTTCTAATGAAAAACTGTTTTTT.

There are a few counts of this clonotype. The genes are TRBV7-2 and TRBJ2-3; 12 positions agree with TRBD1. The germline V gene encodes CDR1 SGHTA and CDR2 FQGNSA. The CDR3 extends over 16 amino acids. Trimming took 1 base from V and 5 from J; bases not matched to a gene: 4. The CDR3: CASSLGDRGPVDTQYF. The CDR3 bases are TGTGCCAGCAGCTTAGGGGACAGGGGGCCGGTAGATACGCAGTATTTT.

CDR3 in DNA: TGTGCCAGCAGGAGCGGGGGGGCCGTCAATGAGCAGTTCTTC. Protein sequence: CASRSGGAVNEQFF. The J gene is TRBJ2-1, the V gene TRBV6-2 or TRBV6-3; 10 bases agree with TRBD2. Germline V lookup: CDR1 MNHEY, CDR2 SVGEGT. The CDR3 has 14 residues. Losses at the gene ends were 6 bases for V and 6 bases for J; bases not matched to a gene: 5.

CDR3 residues: CASSSNRDRPQETQYF. CDR3 in DNA: TGTGCCAGCAGCTCAAACCGGGACAGGCCACAAGAGACCCAGTACTTC. The chain couples TRBV11-2 to TRBJ2-5; 8 nucleotides align to TRBD1. The CDR3 sequence is 16 residues long. Germline CDR1 SGHAT, CDR2 FQNNGV. V gave up 4 bases and J gave up 2 bases; unmatched junction bases: 9. The whole variable domain, remainder taken from reference TRBV11-2 and TRBJ2-5, is EAGVAQSPRYKIIEKRQSVAFWCNPISGHATLYWYQQILGQGPKLLIQFQNNGVVDDSQLPKDRFSAERLKGVDSTLKIQPAKLEDSAVYLCASSSNRDRPQETQYFGPGTRLLVL.

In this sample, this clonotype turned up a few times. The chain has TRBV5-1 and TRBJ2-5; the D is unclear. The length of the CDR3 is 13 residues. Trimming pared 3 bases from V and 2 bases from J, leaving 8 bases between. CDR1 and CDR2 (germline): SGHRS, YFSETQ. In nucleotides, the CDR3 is TGCGCCAGCAGCTGGACGGATCAAGAGACCCAGTACTTC. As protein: CASSWTDQETQYF.

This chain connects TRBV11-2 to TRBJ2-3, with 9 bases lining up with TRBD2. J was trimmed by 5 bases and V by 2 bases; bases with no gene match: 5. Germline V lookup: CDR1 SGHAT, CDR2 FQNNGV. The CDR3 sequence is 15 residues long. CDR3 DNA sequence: TGTGCCAGCAGCTTAAGACTAGCGGCGCTAGATACGCAGTATTTT. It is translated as CASSLRLAALDTQYF.

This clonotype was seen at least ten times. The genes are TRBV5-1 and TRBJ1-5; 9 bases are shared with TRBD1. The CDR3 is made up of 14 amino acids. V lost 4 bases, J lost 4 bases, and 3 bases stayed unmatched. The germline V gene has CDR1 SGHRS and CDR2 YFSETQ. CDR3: CASSTGTGNQPQHF. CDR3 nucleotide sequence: TGCGCCAGCAGCACCGGGACAGGGAATCAGCCCCAGCATTTT. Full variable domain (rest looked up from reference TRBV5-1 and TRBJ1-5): KAGVTQTPRYLIKTRGQQVTLSCSPISGHRSVSWYQQTPGQGLQFLFEYFSETQRNKGNFPGRFSGRQFSNSRSEMNVSTLELGDSALYLCASSTGTGNQPQHFGDGTRLSIL.

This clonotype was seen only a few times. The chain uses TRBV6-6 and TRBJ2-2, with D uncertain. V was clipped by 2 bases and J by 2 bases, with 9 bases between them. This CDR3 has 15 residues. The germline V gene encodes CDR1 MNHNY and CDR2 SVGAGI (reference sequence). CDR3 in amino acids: CASSYRAVNTGELFF. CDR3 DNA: TGTGCCAGCAGTTACCGGGCCGTTAACACCGGGGAGCTGTTTTTT.

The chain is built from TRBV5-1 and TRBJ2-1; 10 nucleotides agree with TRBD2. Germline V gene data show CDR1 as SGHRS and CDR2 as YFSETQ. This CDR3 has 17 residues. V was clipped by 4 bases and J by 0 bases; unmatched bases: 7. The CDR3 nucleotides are TGCGCCAGCAGCACAGGACTAGCGGAGAGCTCCTACAATGAGCAGTTCTTC. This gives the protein CASSTGLAESSYNEQFF.

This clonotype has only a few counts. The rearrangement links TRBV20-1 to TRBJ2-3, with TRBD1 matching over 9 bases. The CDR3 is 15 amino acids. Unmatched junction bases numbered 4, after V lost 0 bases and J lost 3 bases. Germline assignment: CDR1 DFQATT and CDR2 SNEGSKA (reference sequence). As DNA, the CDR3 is TGCAGTGCTAGAGATGAGACAGGGGGGACAGATACGCAGTATTTT. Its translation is CSARDETGGTDTQYF.

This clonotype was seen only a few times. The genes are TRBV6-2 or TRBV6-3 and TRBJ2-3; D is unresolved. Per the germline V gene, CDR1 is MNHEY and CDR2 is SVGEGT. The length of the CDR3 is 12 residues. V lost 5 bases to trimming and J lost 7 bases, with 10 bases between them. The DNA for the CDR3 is TGTGCCAGCAGTGATTCTAGGAATACGCAGTATTTT. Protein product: CASSDSRNTQYF.

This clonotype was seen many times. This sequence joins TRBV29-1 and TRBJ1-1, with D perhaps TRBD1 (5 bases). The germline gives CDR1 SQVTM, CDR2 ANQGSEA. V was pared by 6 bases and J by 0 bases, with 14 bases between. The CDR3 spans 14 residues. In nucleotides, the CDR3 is TGCAGCGTGTTATCGGGACCCATGAACACTGAAGCTTTCTTT. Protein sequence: CSVLSGPMNTEAFF. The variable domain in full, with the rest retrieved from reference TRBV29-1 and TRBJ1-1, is SAVISQKPSRDICQRGTSLTIQCQVDSQVTMMFWYRQQPGQSLTLIATANQGSEATYESGFVIDKFPISRPNLTFSTLTVSNMSPEDSSIYLCSVLSGPMNTEAFFGQGTRLTVV.

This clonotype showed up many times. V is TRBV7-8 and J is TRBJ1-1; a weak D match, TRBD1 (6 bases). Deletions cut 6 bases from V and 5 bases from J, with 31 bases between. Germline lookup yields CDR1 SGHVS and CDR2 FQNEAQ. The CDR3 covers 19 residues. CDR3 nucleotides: TGTGCCAGCAGTTCTCAGAGGGACGGGGGGCGAGAGTTGGAAACTGAAGCTTTCTTT. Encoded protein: CASSSQRDGGRELETEAFF.

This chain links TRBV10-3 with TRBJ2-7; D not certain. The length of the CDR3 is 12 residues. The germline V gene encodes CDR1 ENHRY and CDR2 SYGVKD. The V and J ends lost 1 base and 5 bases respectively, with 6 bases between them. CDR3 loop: CAISELGNEQYF. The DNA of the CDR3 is TGTGCCATCAGTGAGTTGGGAAACGAGCAGTACTTC.

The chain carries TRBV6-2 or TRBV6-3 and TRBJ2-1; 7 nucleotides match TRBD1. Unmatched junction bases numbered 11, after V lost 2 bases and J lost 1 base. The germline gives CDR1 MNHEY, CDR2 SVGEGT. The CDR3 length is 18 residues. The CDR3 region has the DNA TGTGCCAGCAGTTACGTCATTGAGACAGGGTCTTCCTACAATGAGCAGTTCTTC. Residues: CASSYVIETGSSYNEQFF.

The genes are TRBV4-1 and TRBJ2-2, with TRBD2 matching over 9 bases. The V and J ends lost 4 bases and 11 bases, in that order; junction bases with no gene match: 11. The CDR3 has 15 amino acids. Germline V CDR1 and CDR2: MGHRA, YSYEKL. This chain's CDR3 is CASSPGASGARELFF. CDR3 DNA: TGCGCCAGCAGCCCGGGGGCTAGCGGGGCCCGAGAGCTGTTTTTT.